The 9 T cell receptor beta chains in this list originate from one sample, sequenced in a study of T cell repertoires in cytomegalovirus infection. TCRdb reprocessed the reads via MiXCR and lists one record per CDR3 protein. The sample lists about 110,000 distinct CDR3 sequences, roughly 9.1% occurring once. These receptors' targets are unknown. Specimen: PBMCs, sequenced either directly or after in vitro stimulation (not recorded which). The receptors here all came from a human donor in good health (CMV status not recorded). Some clones in this sample may be carry-over from other donors' samples.

The J gene is TRBJ1-1, the V gene TRBV27; possibly TRBD1 for D (6 bases). V dropped 2 bases and J dropped 0 bases, with 13 bases sitting between them. CDR3 length equals 16 residues. CDR1 and CDR2 (germline): MNHEY, SMNVEV (reference sequence). CDR3: CASSLKTGPMNTEAFF. The DNA of the CDR3 is TGTGCCAGCAGTTTAAAGACAGGACCGATGAACACTGAAGCTTTCTTT.

The chain recombines TRBV28 with TRBJ2-1; weak D call: TRBD1 (6 bases). Trimming removed 6 bases at V and 8 bases at J, with 14 bases between. This CDR3 contains 13 residues. Germline CDR1 is MDHEN and CDR2 is SYDVKM. The CDR3 bases are TGTGCCAGCAGCCCGGGACACGTGCATGAGCAGTTCTTC. This codes for CASSPGHVHEQFF.

The table lists this clonotype with many counts. The rearrangement links TRBV5-4 to TRBJ2-5; D remains unclear. V gave up 2 bases and J gave up 5 bases, with 10 bases separating them. Germline CDR1 and CDR2: SGHNT and YYREEE (reference sequence). This CDR3 comprises 13 residues. The CDR3 DNA is TGTGCCAGCAGCTTCCTAGATGACGAGACCCAGTACTTC. Translating it yields CASSFLDDETQYF.

The chain links TRBV11-3 to TRBJ2-3; TRBD1 is a possible D gene (5 bases). V was cut by 7 bases and J by 6 bases, with 11 bases left in between. CDR1 is SGHNT and CDR2 is YENEEA in the germline V gene. This CDR3 region has 12 residues. The chain's CDR3 is CASTHRFDTQYF. The DNA of the CDR3 is TGTGCCAGCACTCACAGGTTCGATACGCAGTATTTT.

This clonotype has ten or more counts. The rearrangement joins TRBV20-1 to TRBJ2-3, with 8 bases fitting TRBD2. Germline values: CDR1 DFQATT, CDR2 SNEGSKA (reference sequence). This CDR3 comprises 15 residues. Unmatched junction bases numbered 7, after V lost 3 bases and J lost 2 bases. CDR3 region: CSARGLGGDTDTQYF. The CDR3 DNA reads TGCAGTGCTAGGGGACTAGGAGGGGACACAGATACGCAGTATTTT.

This chain links TRBV10-3 with TRBJ1-1, with 10 nucleotides matching TRBD1. V was pared by 6 bases and J by 5 bases, with 6 bases of the junction left unmatched. The CDR3 length is 14 residues. The V gene's germline CDR1 is ENHRY and CDR2 SYGVKD. CDR3 nucleotides: TGTGCCATCAGGCCAGGACAGGGGGAAACTGAAGCTTTCTTT. Translation: CAIRPGQGETEAFF.

The chain employs TRBV20-1 and TRBJ2-1, with TRBD2 matching over 11 bases. This CDR3 is built from 14 residues. Per the germline V gene, CDR1 is DFQATT and CDR2 is SNEGSKA (reference sequence). The trim removed 3 bases at V and 14 bases at J, leaving 12 bases unmatched. CDR3 coding DNA: TGCAGTGCTAGCTGGGAACTAGCGGGAGTTTCGGAGTTCTTC. Its protein product is CSASWELAGVSEFF.

This clonotype was picked up a small number of times. The chain uses TRBV20-1 and TRBJ1-1, with D possibly matching TRBD1 (6 bases). The germline CDR1 and CDR2 sequences are DFQATT and SNEGSKA (reference sequence). The CDR3 extends over 11 amino acids. The V end was cut by 6 bases, the J end by 4 bases, with 9 bases between. The CDR3 reads CSAEGGTEAFF. CDR3 DNA sequence: TGCAGTGCAGAGGGGGGCACTGAAGCTTTCTTT.

In its sample, this clonotype was seen many times. J is TRBJ1-4 and V is TRBV12-3 or TRBV12-4; D remains ambiguous. Trimming removed 2 bases at V and 0 bases at J, with 13 bases between. The CDR3 is made up of 17 amino acids. CDR3 DNA sequence: TGTGCCAGCAGTTTAACCGCCGGGAACCCAACTAATGAAAAACTGTTTTTT. Its protein product is CASSLTAGNPTNEKLFF.